This entry lists 24 T cell receptor beta chains sequenced from one sample in a study of T cell changes during pregnancy in multiple sclerosis. Sequenced by immunoSEQ multiplex PCR; TCRdb stores in-frame clones only, minus some. The sample lists about 59,000 clones; approximately 91% were seen once. This material consisted of peripheral blood, taken in the second trimester of pregnancy. Source of these receptors: a female donor with multiple sclerosis, enrolled in a pregnancy study.

The chain carries TRBV15 and TRBJ1-4, with a weak D call TRBD1 (5 bases). The CDR3 runs 14 residues. Trimming pared 3 bases from V and 4 bases from J, leaving 9 bases between. Germline V gives CDR1 LNHNV, CDR2 YYDKDF (reference sequence). The CDR3: CATSSQGFNEKLFF. CDR3 DNA sequence: TGTGCCACCAGCAGTCAGGGCTTTAATGAAAAACTGTTTTTT. Drawing the rest from reference TRBV15 and TRBJ1-4, the complete variable domain is DAMVIQNPRYQVTQFGKPVTLSCSQTLNHNVMYWYQQKSSQAPKLLFHYYDKDFNNEADTPDNFQSRRPNTSFCFLDIRSPGLGDTAMYLCATSSQGFNEKLFFGSGTQLSVL.

This chain uses TRBV2 with TRBJ1-6; unclear D gene. The CDR3 has 11 amino acids. Germline V gene sequence: CDR1 SNHLY, CDR2 FYNNEI. V was pared by 6 bases and J by 8 bases, with 5 bases between. The CDR3, as DNA: TGTGCCAGCAGGTCCTATTCACCCCTCCACTTT. Protein sequence: CASRSYSPLHF. Supplemented by reference TRBV2 and TRBJ1-6, the full variable domain reads EPEVTQTPSHQVTQMGQEVILRCVPISNHLYFYWYRQILGQKVEFLVSFYNNEISEKSEIFDDQFSVERPDGSNFTLKIRSTKLEDSAMYFCASRSYSPLHFGNGTRLTVT.

The CDR3: CASRPVGQTYGYTF. The CDR3 DNA reads as TGCGCCAGCAGACCTGTCGGACAAACATATGGCTACACCTTC. The chain recombines TRBV5-1 with TRBJ1-2; the D gene is possibly TRBD1 (5 bases). The length of the CDR3 is 14 residues. The V end lost 5 bases, the J end lost 5 bases, and 16 bases lay between the germline ends. Germline V gene lookup returns CDR1 SGHRS and CDR2 YFSETQ.

The rearrangement joins TRBV5-1 to TRBJ1-1; 7 nucleotides match TRBD1. This CDR3 region has 15 residues. The V gene end was trimmed by 4 bases and the J gene end by 1 base; junction bases not matched to a gene: 7. Germline CDR1 is SGHRS and CDR2 is YFSETQ. DNA for the CDR3: TGCGCCAGCAGCCCGGAGAGGGGGCGGAACACTGAAGCTTTCTTT. The encoded protein is CASSPERGRNTEAFF.

This rearrangement joins TRBV9 to TRBJ2-3; tentatively, D is TRBD1 (6 bases). CDR1 is SGDLS, CDR2 YYNGEE, per germline. The CDR3 consists of 13 residues. Deletions cut 1 base from V and 9 bases from J, with 12 bases between. Here the CDR3 reads CASSVWPTGTQYF. The CDR3 DNA sequence: TGTGCCAGCAGCGTATGGCCGACAGGCACGCAGTATTTT.

The rearrangement joins TRBV10-1 to TRBJ2-2, with 8 nucleotides matching TRBD1. The trim removed 3 bases at V and 4 bases at J, leaving 7 bases unmatched. The CDR3 runs to 16 residues. Germline CDR1 is WNHNN and CDR2 is SYGVQD (reference sequence). The CDR3 DNA reads as TGCGCCAGCAGTGAAATGGGGACAGGCCTCACCGGGGAGCTGTTTTTT. Protein: CASSEMGTGLTGELFF.

The rearrangement joins TRBV5-1 to TRBJ1-4; the D gene is possibly TRBD1 (5 bases). Between the trimmed V and J ends, which lost 0 bases and 4 bases, there was a span of 13 bases. The CDR3 is 16 residues long. The V gene's germline CDR1 is SGHRS and CDR2 YFSETQ. CDR3 amino acids: CASSLGAGPGNEKLFF. The CDR3 region has the DNA TGCGCCAGCAGCTTGGGTGCGGGGCCGGGTAATGAAAAACTGTTTTTT. Variable domain in full (rest from reference TRBV5-1 and TRBJ1-4): KAGVTQTPRYLIKTRGQQVTLSCSPISGHRSVSWYQQTPGQGLQFLFEYFSETQRNKGNFPGRFSGRQFSNSRSEMNVSTLELGDSALYLCASSLGAGPGNEKLFFGSGTQLSVL.

V usage is TRBV27 and J usage is TRBJ2-3, with D perhaps matching TRBD2 (6 bases). CDR3 size: 15 residues. Trimming cost V 6 bases and J 0 bases, with 13 bases left between them. In germline, CDR1 is MNHEY, CDR2 SMNVEV (reference sequence). The CDR3, as DNA: TGTGCCAGCAGCTCTTGGGGGGTAAGCACAGATACGCAGTATTTT. Protein: CASSSWGVSTDTQYF.

The V call is TRBV7-6, the J call TRBJ2-1, with 9 bases that match TRBD2. V was pared by 5 bases and J by 3 bases, with 5 bases of the junction left unmatched. The length of the CDR3 is 15 residues. CDR1 and CDR2 (germline): SGHVS, FNYEAQ. The CDR3 region is CASSLRLADYNEQFF. The CDR3 coding sequence is TGTGCCAGCAGCCTCCGACTAGCGGACTACAATGAGCAGTTCTTC. Filled out from reference TRBV7-6 and TRBJ2-1, the complete variable domain reads GAGVSQSPRYKVTKRGQDVALRCDPISGHVSLYWYRQALGQGPEFLTYFNYEAQQDKSGLPNDRFSAERPEGSISTLTIQRTEQRDSAMYRCASSLRLADYNEQFFGPGTRLTVL.

The chain is built from TRBV29-1 and TRBJ2-7; tentatively, D is TRBD1 (5 bases). This CDR3 has 11 residues. The V and J ends lost 6 bases and 3 bases respectively, with 9 bases between them. In germline, CDR1 is SQVTM, CDR2 ANQGSEA. CDR3 in amino acids: CSVGDSYEQYF. The CDR3 DNA follows: TGCAGCGTCGGAGACAGCTACGAGCAGTACTTC.

The chain has TRBV7-9 and TRBJ2-5; 7 nucleotides line up with TRBD2. The germline V gene encodes CDR1 SEHNR and CDR2 FQNEAQ (reference sequence). The CDR3 extends over 16 amino acids. With V trimmed by 5 bases and J by 5 bases, 14 bases remained unmatched. CDR3 sequence: CASSRNWGGNTETQYF. DNA for the CDR3: TGTGCCAGCAGCAGAAACTGGGGGGGGAACACGGAGACCCAGTACTTC.

CDR3 DNA: TGTGCCAGCAGCGCAGCTCCTGACTCGATCAATGAGCAGTTCTTC. Protein: CASSAAPDSINEQFF. This chain connects TRBV9 to TRBJ2-1; D gene uncertain. The CDR3 extends over 15 amino acids. CDR1 SGDLS and CDR2 YYNGEE come from the germline V gene. V lost 3 bases to trimming and J lost 6 bases, with 16 bases between them.

The V call is TRBV10-3, the J call TRBJ2-5, with 8 bases aligning to TRBD1. This CDR3 region has 13 residues. CDR1 is ENHRY, CDR2 SYGVKD, per germline. V lost 6 bases and J lost 1; bases outside the gene matches: 1. The CDR3 DNA reads as TGTGCCATCAGGGGACAGGCCCAAGAGACCCAGTACTTC. This codes for CAIRGQAQETQYF.

The J gene is TRBJ2-7, the V gene TRBV28; tentative D call: TRBD1 (6 bases). The CDR3 sequence is 14 residues long. V dropped 1 base and J dropped 5 bases, with 12 bases sitting between them. The germline V gene encodes CDR1 MDHEN and CDR2 SYDVKM. The CDR3 reads CASSLSHRVDEQYF. CDR3 coding DNA: TGTGCCAGCAGTTTATCCCACAGGGTCGACGAGCAGTACTTC.

The chain uses TRBV29-1 and TRBJ2-7, with 9 positions matching TRBD1. The germline gives CDR1 SQVTM, CDR2 ANQGSEA. V dropped 4 bases and J dropped 5; count of bases not matched to a gene: 3. The CDR3 extends over 12 amino acids. The CDR3 sequence is CSVGRTGDEQYF. CDR3 in DNA: TGCAGCGTTGGGAGGACAGGGGACGAGCAGTACTTC.

This chain joins TRBV19 and TRBJ1-3, with 9 bases matching TRBD1. The V gene's germline CDR1 is LNHDA and CDR2 SQIVND (reference sequence). The V segment lost 4 bases and the J segment 2 bases; nucleotides outside the gene matches: 6. CDR3 size: 16 residues. The CDR3 DNA sequence: TGTGCCAGTAGTAGATACGGGACAGGGCCTGGAAACACCATATATTTT. Its protein is CASSRYGTGPGNTIYF.

The V call is TRBV19, the J call TRBJ1-1; D not certain. CDR3 length: 12 amino acids. V lost 3 bases and J lost 8, with 10 bases in between. Germline CDR1 and CDR2: LNHDA and SQIVND (reference sequence). The DNA of the CDR3 is TGTGCCAGTAGTATGAGGAATAGGGAAGCTTTCTTT. Its protein product is CASSMRNREAFF.

The chain carries TRBV23-1 and TRBJ2-7; no firm D call. TRBV23-1 is an ORF; its function is uncertain. Trimming took 0 bases from V and 2 from J, leaving 11 bases between them. CDR3 length: 15 amino acids. The CDR3 region has the DNA TGCGCCAGCAGTCAATCGGAGCGCGGTCCCTACGAGCAGTACTTC. Translated, it gives CASSQSERGPYEQYF.

The chain carries TRBV30 and TRBJ2-1; 12 bases are a match to TRBD2. The CDR3 is made up of 16 amino acids. After removal of 5 bases from V and 10 bases from J, the junction contained 15 bases not matched to a gene. From germline, CDR1 is GTSNPN and CDR2 SVGIG (reference sequence). CDR3 nucleotide sequence: TGTGCCTGGGATCCCAGGGCTAGCGGGGGGGCATGGGAGCAGTTCTTC. It encodes CAWDPRASGGAWEQFF.

The chain links TRBV2 to TRBJ2-3, with D maybe TRBD1 (5 bases). Trimming took off 2 bases at V and 6 bases at J, with 15 bases between the two ends. Germline V CDR1 and CDR2: SNHLY, FYNNEI. This CDR3 is 15 amino acids long. The CDR3 bases are TGTGCCAGCAGTGAATTTGGGGCCGACTTTGATACGCAGTATTTT. Protein sequence: CASSEFGADFDTQYF.

This rearrangement joins TRBV28 to TRBJ2-5; 7 bases align to TRBD2. Germline CDR1 reads MDHEN; CDR2 reads SYDVKM. CDR3 length equals 15 residues. Trimming cost V 4 bases and J 1 base; bases outside gene matches: 6. CDR3 region: CASSWGGSSQETQYF. The CDR3 DNA reads as TGTGCCAGCAGTTGGGGGGGGAGCTCCCAAGAGACCCAGTACTTC.

The V call is TRBV2, the J call TRBJ2-7; tentative D call: TRBD2 (6 bases). Between the trimmed V and J ends, which lost 8 bases and 2 bases, there was a span of 13 bases. Per the germline V gene, CDR1 is SNHLY and CDR2 is FYNNEI. This CDR3 has 13 residues. The CDR3 DNA follows: TGTGCCAGCGGGCGGGACGGTACCTACGAGCAGTACTTC. Translation gives CASGRDGTYEQYF.

The chain has TRBV6-6 and TRBJ2-7, with D maybe TRBD2 (5 bases). V lost 2 bases to trimming and J lost 0 bases, with 11 bases between them. The CDR3 is 15 residues long. The germline gives CDR1 MNHNY, CDR2 SVGAGI (reference sequence). The CDR3 protein is CASSYGSRFSYEQYF. The CDR3 DNA reads TGTGCCAGCAGTTACGGGAGCAGATTCTCCTACGAGCAGTACTTC.

The V and J genes are TRBV5-4 and TRBJ2-7, with TRBD1 as a possible D gene (6 bases). Between the trimmed V and J ends, which lost 4 bases and 1 base, there was a span of 12 bases. CDR1 and CDR2 from the germline V gene are SGHNT and YYREEE (reference sequence). The CDR3 covers 14 residues. CDR3 protein: CASSPGGGSYEQYF. The DNA for the CDR3 is TGTGCCAGCAGCCCTGGGGGCGGTTCCTACGAGCAGTACTTC.